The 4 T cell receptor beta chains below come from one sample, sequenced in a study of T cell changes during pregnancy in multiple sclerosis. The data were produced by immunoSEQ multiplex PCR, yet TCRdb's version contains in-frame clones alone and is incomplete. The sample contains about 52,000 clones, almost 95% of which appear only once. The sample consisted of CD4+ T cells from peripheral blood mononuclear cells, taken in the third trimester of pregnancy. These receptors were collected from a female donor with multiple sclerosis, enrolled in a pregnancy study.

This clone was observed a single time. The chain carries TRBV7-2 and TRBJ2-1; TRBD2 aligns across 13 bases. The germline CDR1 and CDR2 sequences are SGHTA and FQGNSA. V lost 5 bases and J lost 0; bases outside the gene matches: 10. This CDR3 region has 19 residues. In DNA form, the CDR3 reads TGTGCCAGCAGCCCTCGGGGACTAGCGGGACAGAGCTCCTACAATGAGCAGTTCTTC. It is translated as CASSPRGLAGQSSYNEQFF.

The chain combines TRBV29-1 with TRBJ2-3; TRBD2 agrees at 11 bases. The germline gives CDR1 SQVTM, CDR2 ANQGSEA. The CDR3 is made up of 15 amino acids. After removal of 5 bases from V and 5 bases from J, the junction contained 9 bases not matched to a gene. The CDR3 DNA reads TGCAGCGTTATATGGCTAGCGGGGGGTATAGATACGCAGTATTTT. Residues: CSVIWLAGGIDTQYF.

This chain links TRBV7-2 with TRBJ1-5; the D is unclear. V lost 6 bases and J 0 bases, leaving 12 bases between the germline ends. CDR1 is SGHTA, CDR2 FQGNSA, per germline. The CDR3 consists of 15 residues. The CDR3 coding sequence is TGTGCCAGCAGGTCCGGCGGGAATAGCAATCAGCCCCAGCATTTT. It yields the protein CASRSGGNSNQPQHF.

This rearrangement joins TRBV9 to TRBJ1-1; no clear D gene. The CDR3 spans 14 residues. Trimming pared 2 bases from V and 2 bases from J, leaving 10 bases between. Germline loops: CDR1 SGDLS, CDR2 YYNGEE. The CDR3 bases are TGTGCCAGCAGCGTTGCCCCAGTCAACACTGAAGCTTTCTTT. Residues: CASSVAPVNTEAFF.